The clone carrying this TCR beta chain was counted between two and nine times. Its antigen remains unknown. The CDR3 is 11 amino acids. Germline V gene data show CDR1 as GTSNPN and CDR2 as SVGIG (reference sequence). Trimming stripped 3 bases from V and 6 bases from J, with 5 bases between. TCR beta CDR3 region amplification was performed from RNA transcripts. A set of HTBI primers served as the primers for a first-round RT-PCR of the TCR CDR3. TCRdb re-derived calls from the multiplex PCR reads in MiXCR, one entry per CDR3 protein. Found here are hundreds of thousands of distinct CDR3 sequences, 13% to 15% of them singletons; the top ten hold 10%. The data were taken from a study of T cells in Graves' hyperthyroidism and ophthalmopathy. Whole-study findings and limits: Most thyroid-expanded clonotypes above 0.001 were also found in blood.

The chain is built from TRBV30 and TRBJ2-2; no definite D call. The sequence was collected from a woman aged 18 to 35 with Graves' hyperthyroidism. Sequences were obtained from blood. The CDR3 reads CAWRWAGELFF. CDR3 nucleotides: TGTGCCTGGAGGTGGGCCGGGGAGCTGTTTTTT.